What follows are 10 T cell receptor beta chains derived from one specimen sequenced in a study of technical replicates of blood from several donors. The table came from immunoSEQ multiplex PCR; TCRdb's copy has only in-frame clones and leaves some out. Of 55,000 to 75,000 clones listed, around 91% were seen once; the top ten hold 3.5% to 5%. Material for sequencing was PBMCs. All receptors come from a human donor in good health. Some clones in this sample may be carry-over from other donors' samples.

The chain is built from TRBV4-2 and TRBJ1-4; 7 bases map to TRBD1. This CDR3 comprises 16 residues. Germline V CDR1 and CDR2: LGHNA, YNFKEQ. V shed 5 bases, J shed 3 bases, and the junction held 9 bases outside the gene matches. DNA for the CDR3: TGTGCCAGCAGCGTACAGGGGCCGGTGGCTAATGAAAAACTGTTTTTT. Translating it yields CASSVQGPVANEKLFF.

The chain couples TRBV7-2 to TRBJ2-2; D not certain. Germline V CDR1 and CDR2: SGHTA, FQGNSA. The germline V and J ends were trimmed by 2 bases and 2 bases, with 6 bases remaining between them. The CDR3 contains 14 residues. CDR3 sequence: CASSLTRNTGELFF. The CDR3, as DNA: TGTGCCAGCAGCTTAACCAGAAACACCGGGGAGCTGTTTTTT. Drawing the rest from reference TRBV7-2 and TRBJ2-2, the complete variable domain is GAGVSQSPSNKVTEKGKDVELRCDPISGHTALYWYRQSLGQGLEFLIYFQGNSAPDKSGLPSDRFSAERTGGSVSTLTIQRTQQEDSAVYLCASSLTRNTGELFFGEGSRLTVL.

The chain carries TRBV11-2 and TRBJ1-5, with 9 bases fitting TRBD1. This CDR3 spans 15 amino acids. V trimming: 5 bases; J trimming: 4 bases; junction bases outside the gene matches: 6. Germline CDR1 SGHAT, CDR2 FQNNGV. The DNA for the CDR3 is TGTGCCAGCAGCACCGCCGGGACAGGGAATCAGCCCCAGCATTTT. Its protein product is CASSTAGTGNQPQHF.

This chain joins TRBV6-5 and TRBJ1-1, with 8 nucleotides matching TRBD1. The V gene end was trimmed by 0 bases and the J gene end by 4 bases; junction bases not matched to a gene: 1. This CDR3 has 14 amino acids. The V gene's germline CDR1 is MNHEY and CDR2 SVGAGI. The CDR3 coding sequence is TGTGCCAGCAGTTACTCGACAGGGGTCACTGAAGCTTTCTTT. It is translated as CASSYSTGVTEAFF.

The V call is TRBV2, the J call TRBJ1-1; TRBD1 agrees at 10 bases. With 6 bases clipped from V and 6 bases from J, the junction kept 10 bases outside the gene matches. The CDR3 is 15 amino acids. Germline CDR1 is SNHLY and CDR2 is FYNNEI. The CDR3 loop reads CASRRDRGEFAEAFF. The CDR3 nucleotides read TGTGCCAGCAGGCGGGACAGGGGAGAGTTTGCTGAAGCTTTCTTT.

The V gene is TRBV4-1, the J gene TRBJ1-1; 8 positions match TRBD1. The CDR3 is 16 amino acids. Trimming took 4 bases from V and 1 from J; bases not matched to a gene: 8. Germline-derived CDR1 and CDR2 are MGHRA and YSYEKL. The CDR3 coding sequence is TGCGCCAGCAGCCCGGGCAGGGGGCGAGGGAACACTGAAGCTTTCTTT. It translates to CASSPGRGRGNTEAFF.

This chain connects TRBV20-1 to TRBJ2-7, with D maybe TRBD1 (5 bases). The CDR3 consists of 11 residues. Germline lookup yields CDR1 DFQATT and CDR2 SNEGSKA (reference sequence). V lost 6 bases to trimming and J lost 1 base, with 7 bases between them. The CDR3, as DNA: TGCAGTGCAGGGGAATCCTACGAGCAGTACTTC. Residues: CSAGESYEQYF.

The chain couples TRBV6-6 to TRBJ1-2; D is possibly TRBD1 (6 bases). Germline V gives CDR1 MNHNY, CDR2 SVGAGI (reference sequence). The CDR3 is 14 residues long. V lost 4 bases, J lost 6 bases, and 15 bases lay in between. DNA of the CDR3: TGTGCCAGCAGTTCCTCACAGGGTACGAATGGCTACACCTTC. Its protein product is CASSSSQGTNGYTF.

Only one count was recorded for this clone. The gene calls are TRBV13 and TRBJ2-1; D might be TRBD1 (6 bases). V was trimmed by 3 bases and J by 5 bases, leaving 14 bases between them. Germline CDR1 is PRHDT and CDR2 is FYEKMQ (reference sequence). This CDR3 contains 15 residues. The CDR3 DNA reads TGTGCCAGCAGCTTTAGGAGACAGGTACACAATGAGCAGTTCTTC. Translating it yields CASSFRRQVHNEQFF. Full variable domain (rest looked up from reference TRBV13 and TRBJ2-1): AAGVIQSPRHLIKEKRETATLKCYPIPRHDTVYWYQQGPGQDPQFLISFYEKMQSDKGSIPDRFSAQQFSDYHSELNMSSLELGDSALYFCASSFRRQVHNEQFFGPGTRLTVL.

This clone was seen a few times. This sequence joins TRBV7-9 and TRBJ2-2, with 10 bases identical to TRBD1. Germline CDR1 SEHNR, CDR2 FQNEAQ (reference sequence). The CDR3 covers 16 residues. V shed 5 bases, J shed 5 bases, and the junction held 8 bases outside the gene matches. Here the CDR3 DNA reads TGTGCCAGCAGCCCGGGGACAGGGGTTCGGACCGGGGAGCTGTTTTTT. It translates to CASSPGTGVRTGELFF.